This T cell receptor beta chain is drawn from a study of graft-versus-host responses after intestinal transplantation. Germline CDR1 is MNHNS and CDR2 is SASEGT. The CDR3 consists of 13 residues. The ends were cut back, 5 bases at V and 1 base at J, with 9 bases in the middle. In the case of this clone: Its antigen is as yet unknown.

Overall study results and limits: There were GvH clones found in recipient marrow, and some of them appeared first in ileum or blood.

The assay was immunoSEQ multiplex PCR, and TCRdb's table has in-frame clones only and misses some. The table lists over 35,000 clones, under 95% of them singletons. The TCR comes from a human patient who received an intestinal transplant, so some T cells may come from the graft donor. Sequenced here: PBMCs, sampled 300 to 320 days after intestinal transplant. V gene TRBV6-1 combines with J gene TRBJ2-7, with D possibly being TRBD1 (6 bases). In DNA, the CDR3 is TGTGCCAGCAGTACGACAGGTTCCTACGAGCAGTACTTC. Amino acids: CASSTTGSYEQYF.